This entry lists 13 T cell receptor beta chains sequenced from one sample in a study of response to subunit inactivated influenza vaccine. TCRdb reprocessed the RT-PCR reads with MiXCR, giving one entry per CDR3 protein. The sample includes 300,000 to 350,000 distinct CDR3 sequences, about 20% of them seen just once. Source: PBMCs from blood, taken less than 22 months after vaccination. These receptors were collected from a man between 45 and 75 years old who received an inactivated influenza vaccine.

The chain has TRBV15 and TRBJ2-7, with D maybe TRBD1 (5 bases). Germline V gene lookup returns CDR1 LNHNV and CDR2 YYDKDF (reference sequence). The germline V and J ends were trimmed by 2 bases and 0 bases, with 14 bases remaining between them. CDR3 length: 16 residues. CDR3 DNA: TGTGCCACCAGCAGACAGGGCGCTAGGAGCTCCTACGAGCAGTACTTC. As protein: CATSRQGARSSYEQYF.

The chain is built from TRBV9 and TRBJ1-1, with D perhaps TRBD1 (6 bases). CDR1 SGDLS and CDR2 YYNGEE come from the germline V gene. The V gene lost 0 bases and the J gene lost 4 bases, with 13 bases spanning the gap. This CDR3 is built from 15 residues. CDR3 bases: TGTGCCAGCAGCGTAGACCAGGGGAAATCCACTGAAGCTTTCTTT. Its protein is CASSVDQGKSTEAFF.

CDR3 nucleotide sequence: TGTGCCAGCGCGCCAGGGAGCACCGGGGAGCTGTTTTTT. Its protein product is CASAPGSTGELFF. V and J are TRBV11-2 and TRBJ2-2, with D tentatively TRBD1 or TRBD2 (5 bases each). Trimming left V 8 bases short and J 4 bases short, with 11 bases between. This CDR3 comprises 13 residues. Germline assignment: CDR1 SGHAT and CDR2 FQNNGV.

The chain employs TRBV29-1 and TRBJ2-2; D remains ambiguous. V gave up 7 bases and J gave up 6 bases, with 9 bases separating them. Germline V gene lookup returns CDR1 SQVTM and CDR2 ANQGSEA. The CDR3 is 11 amino acids. CDR3 sequence: CSARRAGELFF. The CDR3 DNA sequence: TGCAGCGCCCGAAGGGCCGGGGAGCTGTTTTTT.

The gene calls are TRBV4-3 and TRBJ2-5, with D perhaps TRBD2 (6 bases). The CDR3 is 15 residues long. V gave up 4 bases and J gave up 2 bases, with 14 bases separating them. CDR1 is LGHNA and CDR2 is YSLEER in the germline V gene. The CDR3 loop is CASSLGGSGQETQYF. For the CDR3, the DNA is TGCGCCAGCAGCCTCGGGGGTAGCGGACAAGAGACCCAGTACTTC.

This clonotype is labeled large. The chain combines TRBV20-1 with TRBJ1-4; 8 bases align to TRBD1. The CDR3 has 13 residues. CDR1 DFQATT and CDR2 SNEGSKA come from the germline V gene (reference sequence). Trimming at V came to 6 bases and at J to 10 bases, leaving 10 bases not matched to a gene. The CDR3, as DNA: TGCAGTGCCTCAGGGCAGGGGGCAAGAAAACTGTTTTTT. This translates into CSASGQGARKLFF.

This clonotype was detected ten times or more. The chain is built from TRBV28 and TRBJ1-6; TRBD1 is a possible D gene (5 bases). The CDR3 is made up of 17 amino acids. V was pared by 5 bases and J by 0 bases, with 14 bases between. Germline V CDR1 and CDR2: MDHEN, SYDVKM. CDR3 bases: TGTGCCAGCAGTCCGGGACCCTATAGCTCCTATAATTCACCCCTCCACTTT. Residues: CASSPGPYSSYNSPLHF.

This clonotype was observed at least ten times. The chain employs TRBV20-1 and TRBJ2-5, with a possible D match to TRBD2 (6 bases). The CDR3 length is 16 residues. CDR1 is DFQATT and CDR2 is SNEGSKA in the germline V gene (reference sequence). V lost 8 bases and J 5 bases, leaving 27 bases between the germline ends. CDR3 sequence: CSPNTSWGGCCETQYF. The CDR3 DNA sequence: TGCAGTCCCAACACTTCGTGGGGAGGATGCTGTGAGACCCAGTACTTC.

This clonotype turned up a few times. For the CDR3, the DNA is TGCGCCAGCAAACCGGGACAGAGTTCTGGAAACACCATATATTTT. Its translation is CASKPGQSSGNTIYF. The chain is built from TRBV5-1 and TRBJ1-3; 7 bases match TRBD1. After removal of 6 bases from V and 1 base from J, the junction contained 7 bases not matched to a gene. The CDR3 contains 15 residues. The V gene's germline CDR1 is SGHRS and CDR2 YFSETQ.

This clonotype has just a few counts. The CDR3 DNA reads TGTGCCTGGAGTGTGGACAGGGGATCTGTTAGCAATCAGCCCCAGCATTTT. Translated: CAWSVDRGSVSNQPQHF. The gene calls are TRBV30 and TRBJ1-5; 9 positions match TRBD1. Trimming removed 0 bases from V and 0 bases from J; junction bases left unmatched: 6. The CDR3 covers 17 residues. In germline, CDR1 is GTSNPN, CDR2 SVGIG (reference sequence).

This clonotype was seen more than once but under ten times. V gene TRBV28 combines with J gene TRBJ1-2; D uncertain. CDR1 and CDR2 from the germline V gene are MDHEN and SYDVKM. CDR3 length equals 14 residues. V was clipped by 2 bases and J by 6 bases, with 13 bases between them. The CDR3 sequence is CASSLVSLPNGYTF. The CDR3 coding sequence is TGTGCCAGCAGTTTAGTCAGCCTGCCCAATGGCTACACCTTC.

This clonotype was observed a handful of times. This sequence joins TRBV20-1 and TRBJ1-1; D is perhaps TRBD1 (5 bases). The CDR3 spans 14 residues. The ends were cut back, 6 bases at V and 1 base at J, with 15 bases in the middle. Germline V CDR1 and CDR2: DFQATT, SNEGSKA (reference sequence). CDR3 loop: CSAQVYQQNTEAFF. As DNA, the CDR3 is TGCAGTGCACAGGTCTATCAACAGAACACTGAAGCTTTCTTT.

The rearrangement links TRBV18 to TRBJ2-3; D unclear. Looked up from germline, CDR1 is KGHSH and CDR2 is LQKENI. The CDR3 length is 11 residues. The V gene lost 3 bases and the J gene lost 9 bases, with 7 bases spanning the gap. CDR3 amino acids: CASSPPGTQYF. The CDR3 nucleotides are TGTGCCAGCTCACCCCCAGGAACGCAGTATTTT.